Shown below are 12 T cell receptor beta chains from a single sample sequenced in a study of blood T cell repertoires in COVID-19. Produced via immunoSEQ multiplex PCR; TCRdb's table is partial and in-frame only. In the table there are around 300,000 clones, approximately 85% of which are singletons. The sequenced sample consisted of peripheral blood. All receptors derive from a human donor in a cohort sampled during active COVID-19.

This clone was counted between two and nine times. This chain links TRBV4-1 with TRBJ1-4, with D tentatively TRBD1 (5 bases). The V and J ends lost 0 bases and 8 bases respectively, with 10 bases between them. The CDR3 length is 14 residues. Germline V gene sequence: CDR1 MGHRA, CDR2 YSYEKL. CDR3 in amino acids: CASSQEGGAEKLFF. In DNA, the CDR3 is TGCGCCAGCAGCCAAGAGGGAGGGGCAGAAAAACTGTTTTTT.

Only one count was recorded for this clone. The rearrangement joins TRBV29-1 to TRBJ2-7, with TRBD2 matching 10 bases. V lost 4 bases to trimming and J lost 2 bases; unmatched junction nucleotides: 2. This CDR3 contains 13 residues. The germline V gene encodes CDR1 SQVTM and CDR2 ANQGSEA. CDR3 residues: CSVGTSGTYEQYF. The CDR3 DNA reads TGCAGCGTTGGGACTAGCGGAACCTACGAGCAGTACTTC.

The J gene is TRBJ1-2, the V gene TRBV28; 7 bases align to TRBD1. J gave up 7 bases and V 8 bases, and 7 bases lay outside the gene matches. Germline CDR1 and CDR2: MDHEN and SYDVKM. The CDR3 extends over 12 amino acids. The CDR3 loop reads CASRQGPIGYTF. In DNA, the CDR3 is TGTGCCAGCCGACAGGGACCTATTGGCTACACCTTC.

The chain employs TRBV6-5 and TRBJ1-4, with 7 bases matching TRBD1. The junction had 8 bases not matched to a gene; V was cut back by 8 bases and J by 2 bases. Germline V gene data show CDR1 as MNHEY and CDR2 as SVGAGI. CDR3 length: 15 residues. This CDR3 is CASLRDSGTNEKLFF. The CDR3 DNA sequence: TGTGCCAGCCTTCGGGACAGCGGCACTAATGAAAAACTGTTTTTT.

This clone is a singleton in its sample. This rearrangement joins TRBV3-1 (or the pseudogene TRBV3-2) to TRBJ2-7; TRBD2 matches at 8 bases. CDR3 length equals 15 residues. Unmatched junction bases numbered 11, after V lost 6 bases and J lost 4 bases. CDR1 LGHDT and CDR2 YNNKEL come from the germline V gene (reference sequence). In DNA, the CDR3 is TGTGCCAGCAGACGCAGCGGGGGCCTAGTGTACGAGCAGTACTTC. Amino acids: CASRRSGGLVYEQYF.

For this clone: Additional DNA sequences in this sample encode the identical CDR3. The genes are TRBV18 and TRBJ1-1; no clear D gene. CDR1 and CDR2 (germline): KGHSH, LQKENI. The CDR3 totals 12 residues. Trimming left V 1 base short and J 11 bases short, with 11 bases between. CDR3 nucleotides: TGTGCCAGCTCACCACAAGTTCGGGAGGCTTTCTTT. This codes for CASSPQVREAFF.

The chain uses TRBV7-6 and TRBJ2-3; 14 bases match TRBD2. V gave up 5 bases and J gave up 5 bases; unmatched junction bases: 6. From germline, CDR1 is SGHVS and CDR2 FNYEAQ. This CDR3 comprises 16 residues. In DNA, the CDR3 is TGTGCCAGCAGCCGGACTAGCGGGGGGTCAATAGATACGCAGTATTTT. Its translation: CASSRTSGGSIDTQYF.

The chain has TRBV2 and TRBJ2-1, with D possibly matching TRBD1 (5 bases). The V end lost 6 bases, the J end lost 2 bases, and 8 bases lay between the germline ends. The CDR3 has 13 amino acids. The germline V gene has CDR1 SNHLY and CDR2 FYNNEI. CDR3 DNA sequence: TGTGCCAGCAGGACAGATACCTACAATGAGCAGTTCTTC. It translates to CASRTDTYNEQFF.

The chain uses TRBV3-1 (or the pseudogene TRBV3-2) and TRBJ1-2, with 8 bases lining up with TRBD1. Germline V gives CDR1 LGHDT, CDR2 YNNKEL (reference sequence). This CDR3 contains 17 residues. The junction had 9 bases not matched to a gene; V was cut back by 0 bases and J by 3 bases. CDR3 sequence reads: CASSQDSITGQDYGYTF. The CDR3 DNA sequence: TGTGCCAGCAGCCAAGATTCTATAACGGGACAGGACTATGGCTACACCTTC.

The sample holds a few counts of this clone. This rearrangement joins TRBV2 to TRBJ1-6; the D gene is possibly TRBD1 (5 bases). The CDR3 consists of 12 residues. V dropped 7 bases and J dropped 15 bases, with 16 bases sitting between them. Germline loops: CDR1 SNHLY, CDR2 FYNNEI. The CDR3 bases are TGTGCCAGCATGGGGCTTACGGTAAGCCTCCACTTT. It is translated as CASMGLTVSLHF.

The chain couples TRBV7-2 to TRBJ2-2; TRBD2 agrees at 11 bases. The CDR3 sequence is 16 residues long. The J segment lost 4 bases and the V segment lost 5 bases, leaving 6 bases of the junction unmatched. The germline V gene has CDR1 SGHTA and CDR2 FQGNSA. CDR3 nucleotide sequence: TGTGCCAGCAGCGCAACCGGGACTAGCGGCACCGGGGAGCTGTTTTTT. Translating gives CASSATGTSGTGELFF.

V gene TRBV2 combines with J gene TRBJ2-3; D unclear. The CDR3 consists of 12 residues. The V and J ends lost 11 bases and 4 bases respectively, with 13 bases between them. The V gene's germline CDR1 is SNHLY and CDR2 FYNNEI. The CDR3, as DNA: TGTGCCTCACAGCTCCGGTCAGATACGCAGTATTTT. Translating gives CASQLRSDTQYF.